The next 16 T cell receptor beta chains were all read from a single sample in a study of blood T cells in healthy people across ages. PCR was performed a second time for roughly 7 to 11 cycles using a sample-barcoded 5' primer and a J-beta primer mix. TCRdb redid the calling of the 5' RACE reads with MiXCR, one entry per CDR3 protein. The sample has over 1,300,000 distinct CDR3 sequences; around 55% are singletons. The sequenced material came from blood. The receptors originated from a man between 18 and 29 years old in good health.

V and J are TRBV7-9 and TRBJ2-7, with 10 bases that match TRBD2. The length of the CDR3 is 16 residues. Trimming removed 6 bases from V and 0 bases from J; junction bases left unmatched: 8. Germline CDR1 reads SEHNR; CDR2 reads FQNEAQ (reference sequence). Here the CDR3 reads CASRRTSGALSYEQYF. Written as DNA, the CDR3 is TGTGCCAGCAGACGCACTAGCGGGGCCCTCTCCTACGAGCAGTACTTC.

The V call is TRBV7-9, the J call TRBJ2-5; 9 bases are shared with TRBD2. After removal of 0 bases from V and 5 bases from J, the junction contained 7 bases not matched to a gene. From germline, CDR1 is SEHNR and CDR2 FQNEAQ (reference sequence). The CDR3 runs to 16 residues. The CDR3 DNA reads as TGTGCCAGCAGCTTAGCCCCTAGCGGGACCGGGGAGACCCAGTACTTC. This translates into CASSLAPSGTGETQYF.

The genes are TRBV3-1 and TRBJ2-1; the match to TRBD2 covers 16 bases. V gave up 4 bases and J gave up 3 bases; unmatched junction bases: 6. The CDR3 covers 18 residues. Germline lookup yields CDR1 LGHDT and CDR2 YNNKEL (reference sequence). The CDR3 here is CASSPGTSGGAGYNEQFF. The CDR3 region has the DNA TGTGCCAGCAGCCCCGGGACTAGCGGGGGGGCCGGCTACAATGAGCAGTTCTTC.

The rearrangement uses TRBV20-1 and TRBJ2-1, with D perhaps given as TRBD1 or TRBD2 (5 bases each). Near its end, the DNA agrees better with TRBJ2-7, so the J call may be wrong. CDR1 DFQATT and CDR2 SNEGSKA come from the germline V gene (reference sequence). The CDR3 runs to 15 residues. CDR3 sequence reads: CSARGVNVGVYEQYF. DNA for the CDR3: TGCAGTGCTAGAGGGGTTAATGTGGGGGTCTATGAGCAGTACTTC.

This clonotype was counted a few times. The chain couples TRBV29-1 to TRBJ2-7, with 8 bases that match TRBD1. The germline V gene encodes CDR1 SQVTM and CDR2 ANQGSEA. CDR3 length: 14 residues. V gave up 6 bases and J gave up 6 bases; unmatched junction bases: 13. CDR3 DNA: TGCAGCGTCCGGGACCGGGACAGGTCGGCCGAGCAGTACTTC. This sequence encodes CSVRDRDRSAEQYF.

This clonotype was counted a single time. This chain joins TRBV24-1 and TRBJ2-1, with TRBD1 matching over 8 bases. Matching the DNA end better, TRBJ2-7 makes the J call doubtful. This CDR3 spans 17 amino acids. Germline loops: CDR1 KGHDR, CDR2 SFDVKD. CDR3 sequence (DNA): TGTGCCACCAGTGATCCGGACAGGGTAGGCACCTACAATGAGCAGTACTTC. The encoded protein is CATSDPDRVGTYNEQYF.

V usage is TRBV3-1 and J usage is TRBJ1-5; D may be TRBD1 (6 bases). Germline V gene lookup returns CDR1 LGHDT and CDR2 YNNKEL (reference sequence). This CDR3 spans 16 amino acids. Trimming cost V 1 base and J 7 bases, with 17 bases left between them. CDR3 DNA: TGTGCCAGCAGCCAAGGGGTGGGCGGGACACTGCAGCCCCAGCATTTT. Translated: CASSQGVGGTLQPQHF.

In this sample, this clonotype turned up many times. The V call is TRBV6-5, the J call TRBJ2-1; D remains ambiguous. Deletions cut 8 bases from V and 10 bases from J, with 9 bases between. The CDR3 extends over 10 amino acids. Germline CDR1 reads MNHEY; CDR2 reads SVGAGI. The CDR3: CASPTEEQFF. In DNA form, the CDR3 reads TGTGCCAGCCCCACGGAGGAGCAGTTCTTC.

V gene TRBV7-2 combines with J gene TRBJ2-1; 7 nucleotides agree with TRBD1. There are 16 residues in the CDR3. Germline CDR1 SGHTA, CDR2 FQGNSA. The V and J ends lost 1 base and 4 bases, in that order; junction bases with no gene match: 7. CDR3 sequence: CASSLGIGQAYNEQFF. CDR3 DNA: TGTGCCAGCAGCTTAGGAATAGGACAGGCGTACAATGAGCAGTTCTTC.

V is TRBV30 and J is TRBJ2-7, with TRBD1 matching 7 bases. J gave up 4 bases and V 2 bases, and 5 bases lay outside the gene matches. The CDR3 sequence is 13 residues long. Germline CDR1 GTSNPN, CDR2 SVGIG (reference sequence). CDR3 bases: TGTGCCTGGAGTCCGGACAGGTTTTACGAGCAGTACTTC. This sequence encodes CAWSPDRFYEQYF.

The chain is built from TRBV4-3 and TRBJ2-3; D uncertain. This CDR3 has 16 amino acids. Looked up from germline, CDR1 is LGHNA and CDR2 is YSLEER. Between the trimmed V and J ends, which lost 1 base and 2 bases, there was a span of 13 bases. The CDR3 spells CASSQGMFQLTDTQYF. The CDR3 DNA follows: TGCGCCAGCAGCCAAGGGATGTTCCAGCTCACAGATACGCAGTATTTT.

This clonotype was counted many times. The junction and the germline gene differ at one end; a read error may be behind it. The V call is TRBV6-6, the J call TRBJ2-3; D perhaps matches TRBD1 (5 bases). From germline, CDR1 is MNHNY and CDR2 SVGAGI (reference sequence). The CDR3 totals 11 residues. The CDR3 spells CASSYRDTQYF. The CDR3 bases are TGCGCCAGCAGCTACAGGGATACGCAGTATTTT.

DNA for the CDR3: TGTGCCAGCAGCCTTCCCCCCGGGACAGGGGGCGACGAGCAGTACTTC. Its protein is CASSLPPGTGGDEQYF. This chain uses TRBV12-3 or TRBV12-4 with TRBJ2-5; TRBD1 agrees at 12 bases. The DNA end is more similar to TRBJ2-7, so the J call may be wrong. This CDR3 comprises 16 residues.

This clonotype occurred a few times. The V call is TRBV11-2, the J call TRBJ1-2, with D possibly TRBD1 on 5 matching bases. Germline loops: CDR1 SGHAT, CDR2 FQNNGV. The CDR3 loop spans 13 amino acids. The ends were cut back, 5 bases at V and 4 bases at J, with 11 bases in the middle. The CDR3 nucleotides are TGTGCCAGCAGCACAGGCGGCAGCTATGGCTACACCTTC. Translating gives CASSTGGSYGYTF.

This clonotype occurred many times. This clone may be a read error of a much larger clone one base away. The rearrangement joins TRBV4-1 to TRBJ2-1, with D perhaps TRBD1 (5 bases). The CDR3 consists of 15 residues. Trimming left V 0 bases short and J 8 bases short, with 14 bases between. CDR1 and CDR2 (germline): MGHRA, YSYEKL. CDR3 amino acids: CASSQEWGSVDEQFF. The DNA of the CDR3 is TGCGCCAGCAGCCAAGAGTGGGGCAGTGTGGATGAGCAGTTCTTC.

V is TRBV27 and J is TRBJ2-3, with 13 nucleotides matching TRBD2. CDR1 and CDR2 from the germline V gene are MNHEY and SMNVEV (reference sequence). V was pared by 6 bases and J by 3 bases, with 3 bases of the junction left unmatched. This CDR3 spans 15 amino acids. DNA for the CDR3: TGTGCCAGCAGGACTAGCGGGGGGCCGACAGATACGCAGTATTTT. Protein product: CASRTSGGPTDTQYF.